A selection of T cell receptor beta chains follows, all from one sample in a study of cytomegalovirus exposure and HLA in healthy donors. Assay: immunoSEQ multiplex PCR; the TCRdb copy retains only in-frame clones and omits some. The repertoire includes hundreds of thousands of clones, 86% of them detected once, and over 0.75% sits in the top ten. The sequenced sample was PBMCs. These receptors came from a woman under 30 in good health and CMV-seronegative. Both conserved end residues are part of each CDR3. The order of the fields is J gene, CDR3 length, clone size, D gene, V gene, CDR3 DNA, CDR3 protein. The D gene is left open where the match is weak. The size field is filled for only some rows; it gives once, few, many or a size class.

J gene: TRBJ1-2
CDR3 length: 13
clone size: NA
D gene: TRBD1
V gene: TRBV6-5
CDR3 DNA: TGTGCCAGCAGTTACGGGGACAGGGATGGCTACACCTTC
CDR3 protein: CASSYGDRDGYTF

J gene: TRBJ2-2
CDR3 length: 15
clone size: NA
D gene: NA
V gene: TRBV4-1
CDR3 DNA: TGCGCCAGCAGCCAATTTCACGGGGACACCGGGGAGCTGTTTTTT
CDR3 protein: CASSQFHGDTGELFF

J gene: TRBJ1-1
CDR3 length: 14
clone size: NA
D gene: NA
V gene: TRBV5-1
CDR3 DNA: TGCGCCAGCAGCCCCACGCGGGTCGGCACTGAAGCTTTCTTT
CDR3 protein: CASSPTRVGTEAFF

J gene: TRBJ2-4
CDR3 length: 16
clone size: NA
D gene: NA
V gene: TRBV27
CDR3 DNA: TGTGCCAGCGGTACCCGACTTGAACCTACACCAAACATTCAGTACTTC
CDR3 protein: CASGTRLEPTPNIQYF

J gene: TRBJ2-7
CDR3 length: 14
clone size: NA
D gene: TRBD1
V gene: TRBV13
CDR3 DNA: TGTGCCAGCAGCTCAGGGACAGAGAACTACGAGCAGTACTTC
CDR3 protein: CASSSGTENYEQYF

J gene: TRBJ1-2
CDR3 length: 16
clone size: NA
D gene: TRBD1
V gene: TRBV2
CDR3 DNA: TGTGCCAGCAGCTCGCTACAGGGGGCGCCGGGTATCGGCTACACCTTC
CDR3 protein: CASSSLQGAPGIGYTF

J gene: TRBJ2-7
CDR3 length: 15
clone size: NA
D gene: TRBD1
V gene: TRBV7-7
CDR3 DNA: TGTGCCAGCAGTCAAAGACAGGGGCCCAATTACGAGCAGTACTTC
CDR3 protein: CASSQRQGPNYEQYF

J gene: TRBJ2-7
CDR3 length: 15
clone size: NA
D gene: NA
V gene: TRBV4-2
CDR3 DNA: TGTGCCAGCAGCCGAGACGGGGGACTTTCCTACGAGCAGTACTTC
CDR3 protein: CASSRDGGLSYEQYF

J gene: TRBJ1-1
CDR3 length: 15
clone size: NA
D gene: TRBD1
V gene: TRBV18
CDR3 DNA: TGTGCCAGCTCACCCCGGGACAGGGGGTGGACTGAAGCTTTCTTT
CDR3 protein: CASSPRDRGWTEAFF

J gene: TRBJ1-2
CDR3 length: 14
clone size: NA
D gene: NA
V gene: TRBV23-1
CDR3 DNA: TGCGCCAGCAGTCAATTGTCGGGTCGGGATGTCTACACCTTC
CDR3 protein: CASSQLSGRDVYTF

J gene: TRBJ2-7
CDR3 length: 15
clone size: NA
D gene: NA
V gene: TRBV18
CDR3 DNA: TGTGCCAGCTCACCCCGAGAGGGACTGGCCTACGAGCAGTACTTC
CDR3 protein: CASSPREGLAYEQYF

J gene: TRBJ1-2
CDR3 length: 13
clone size: NA
D gene: TRBD1
V gene: TRBV9
CDR3 DNA: TGTGCCAGCAGCGGTTACAGGGGATCTGGCTACACCTTC
CDR3 protein: CASSGYRGSGYTF

J gene: TRBJ1-2
CDR3 length: 13
clone size: NA
D gene: NA
V gene: TRBV30
CDR3 DNA: TGTGCCTGGAGTTTTGGCCGGAGATATGGCTACACCTTC
CDR3 protein: CAWSFGRRYGYTF

J gene: TRBJ2-5
CDR3 length: 13
clone size: NA
D gene: NA
V gene: TRBV5-6
CDR3 DNA: TGTGCCAGCAGCTTGGAATTAAAAGAGACCCAGTACTTC
CDR3 protein: CASSLELKETQYF

J gene: TRBJ2-1
CDR3 length: 15
clone size: once
D gene: TRBD2
V gene: TRBV28
CDR3 DNA: TGTGCCAGCAGTTCTCTCAGCCTAGCGGGAGATGAGCAGTTCTTC
CDR3 protein: CASSSLSLAGDEQFF

J gene: TRBJ1-5
CDR3 length: 16
clone size: once
D gene: NA
V gene: TRBV28
CDR3 DNA: TGTGCCAGCAGCCAAACACGCAGGGTTACCAATCAGCCCCAGCATTTT
CDR3 protein: CASSQTRRVTNQPQHF

J gene: TRBJ1-1
CDR3 length: 16
clone size: NA
D gene: TRBD1
V gene: TRBV27
CDR3 DNA: TGTGCCAGCAGTTCAATCTTTACCGGGACAGGGTCTGAAGCTTTCTTT
CDR3 protein: CASSSIFTGTGSEAFF

J gene: TRBJ2-3
CDR3 length: 15
clone size: once
D gene: NA
V gene: TRBV27
CDR3 DNA: TGTGCCAGCAGCCCATGGGGGCGGAATATAGATACGCAGTATTTT
CDR3 protein: CASSPWGRNIDTQYF

J gene: TRBJ2-7
CDR3 length: 15
clone size: NA
D gene: NA
V gene: TRBV28
CDR3 DNA: TGTGCCAGCAGTTCCCCGACTAGATTCCTCTACGAGCAGTACTTC
CDR3 protein: CASSSPTRFLYEQYF

J gene: TRBJ1-5
CDR3 length: 13
clone size: NA
D gene: NA
V gene: TRBV6-1
CDR3 DNA: TGTGCCAGCAGGGAGACGAGCAATCAGCCCCAGCATTTT
CDR3 protein: CASRETSNQPQHF

J gene: TRBJ2-7
CDR3 length: 13
clone size: NA
D gene: TRBD1
V gene: TRBV28
CDR3 DNA: TGTGCCAGCAGTTGGACAGGAACTATCGAGCAGTACTTC
CDR3 protein: CASSWTGTIEQYF

J gene: TRBJ2-2
CDR3 length: 14
clone size: NA
D gene: TRBD2
V gene: TRBV27
CDR3 DNA: TGTGCCAGCAGTCCGCTAGCGGGAGCCGGGGAGCTGTTTTTT
CDR3 protein: CASSPLAGAGELFF

J gene: TRBJ2-7
CDR3 length: 16
clone size: NA
D gene: TRBD1
V gene: TRBV15
CDR3 DNA: TGTGCCACCAGCAGAGATGGGCAGGGGGAACCCTACGAGCAGTACTTC
CDR3 protein: CATSRDGQGEPYEQYF

J gene: TRBJ2-7
CDR3 length: 14
clone size: NA
D gene: TRBD1
V gene: TRBV7-9
CDR3 DNA: TGTGCCAGCAGCCTGGGGACAGCGGCTTATGAGCAGTACTTC
CDR3 protein: CASSLGTAAYEQYF

J gene: TRBJ2-7
CDR3 length: 14
clone size: once
D gene: TRBD1
V gene: TRBV19
CDR3 DNA: TGTGCCAGTAGCCAGGGACAGCTCCCCTACGAGCAGTACTTC
CDR3 protein: CASSQGQLPYEQYF

J gene: TRBJ1-4
CDR3 length: 15
clone size: NA
D gene: TRBD1
V gene: TRBV2
CDR3 DNA: TGTGCCAGCAGTGCGAAGACAGGGGTTGTTGAAAAACTGTTTTTT
CDR3 protein: CASSAKTGVVEKLFF

J gene: TRBJ2-2
CDR3 length: 15
clone size: NA
D gene: TRBD1
V gene: TRBV15
CDR3 DNA: TGTGCCACCAGCAAGGGGGCAGGGAACACCGGGGAGCTGTTTTTT
CDR3 protein: CATSKGAGNTGELFF

J gene: TRBJ2-5
CDR3 length: 13
clone size: NA
D gene: TRBD2
V gene: TRBV29-1
CDR3 DNA: TGCAGCGTTGATTGGGAGGGGAGGGAGACCCAGTACTTC
CDR3 protein: CSVDWEGRETQYF

J gene: TRBJ2-5
CDR3 length: 15
clone size: NA
D gene: NA
V gene: TRBV5-4
CDR3 DNA: TGTGCCAGCAGCGGGAGAGGACAGCTTGGAGAGACCCAGTACTTC
CDR3 protein: CASSGRGQLGETQYF

J gene: TRBJ1-4
CDR3 length: 16
clone size: NA
D gene: NA
V gene: TRBV7-9
CDR3 DNA: TGTGCCAGCAGCTCCCCTTCGACACCAACTAATGAAAAACTGTTTTTT
CDR3 protein: CASSSPSTPTNEKLFF

J gene: TRBJ2-1
CDR3 length: 15
clone size: NA
D gene: NA
V gene: TRBV6-1
CDR3 DNA: TGTGCCAGCAGACTTTCGGCAGGGTATTCGAATGAGCAGTTCTTC
CDR3 protein: CASRLSAGYSNEQFF

J gene: TRBJ1-1
CDR3 length: 15
clone size: NA
D gene: NA
V gene: TRBV9
CDR3 DNA: TGTGCCAGCAGCGCCCGAGTAGCAGGGGCTACTGAAGCTTTCTTT
CDR3 protein: CASSARVAGATEAFF

J gene: TRBJ2-1
CDR3 length: 14
clone size: NA
D gene: TRBD1
V gene: TRBV29-1
CDR3 DNA: TGCAGCGTACCCGGACAGGGTTACTACAATGAGCAGTTCTTC
CDR3 protein: CSVPGQGYYNEQFF

J gene: TRBJ2-7
CDR3 length: 16
clone size: NA
D gene: NA
V gene: TRBV18
CDR3 DNA: TGTGCCAGCTCACCATCTCGGACACCCGTTTCCTACGAGCAGTACTTC
CDR3 protein: CASSPSRTPVSYEQYF

J gene: TRBJ1-1
CDR3 length: 15
clone size: NA
D gene: TRBD1
V gene: TRBV7-9
CDR3 DNA: TGTGCCAGCAGCTTGGGGGACAGGGAGAGCACTGAAGCTTTCTTT
CDR3 protein: CASSLGDRESTEAFF

J gene: TRBJ2-4
CDR3 length: 14
clone size: NA
D gene: NA
V gene: TRBV6-1
CDR3 DNA: TGTGCCAGCAGTGAAATACTAGCCAAAAACATTCAGTACTTC
CDR3 protein: CASSEILAKNIQYF

J gene: TRBJ2-1
CDR3 length: 16
clone size: few
D gene: TRBD2
V gene: TRBV4-1
CDR3 DNA: TGCGCCAGCAGCCTCACGGGACTAGCGGGACACAATGAGCAGTTCTTC
CDR3 protein: CASSLTGLAGHNEQFF

J gene: TRBJ2-6
CDR3 length: 14
clone size: NA
D gene: NA
V gene: TRBV30
CDR3 DNA: TGTGCCTGGAGGCCTAGGTCTGGGGCCAACGTCCTGACTTTC
CDR3 protein: CAWRPRSGANVLTF

J gene: TRBJ2-5
CDR3 length: 14
clone size: NA
D gene: TRBD2
V gene: TRBV28
CDR3 DNA: TGTGCCAGCAGTTTAGGGAGGGTGCTCGAGACCCAGTACTTC
CDR3 protein: CASSLGRVLETQYF

J gene: TRBJ2-7
CDR3 length: 11
clone size: NA
D gene: NA
V gene: TRBV20-1
CDR3 DNA: TGCAGTGCGGACGGGACCTACGAGCAGTACTTC
CDR3 protein: CSADGTYEQYF

J gene: TRBJ1-1
CDR3 length: 15
clone size: NA
D gene: NA
V gene: TRBV28
CDR3 DNA: TGTGCCAGCAGTCCGCCGGGACTCGGAGGGCCTGAAGCTTTCTTT
CDR3 protein: CASSPPGLGGPEAFF

J gene: TRBJ2-3
CDR3 length: 15
clone size: NA
D gene: TRBD2
V gene: TRBV11-2
CDR3 DNA: TGTGCCAGCAGCTGGACTAGCGGGAAGACAGATACGCAGTATTTT
CDR3 protein: CASSWTSGKTDTQYF

J gene: TRBJ1-3
CDR3 length: 14
clone size: NA
D gene: NA
V gene: TRBV9
CDR3 DNA: TGTGCCAGCAGCCCCACGGGTGGCGGAAACACCATATATTTT
CDR3 protein: CASSPTGGGNTIYF

J gene: TRBJ1-2
CDR3 length: 13
clone size: NA
D gene: NA
V gene: TRBV28
CDR3 DNA: TGTGCCAGCAGTCAACAGGGTTGGAGGGGCTACACCTTC
CDR3 protein: CASSQQGWRGYTF

J gene: TRBJ2-1
CDR3 length: 12
clone size: NA
D gene: NA
V gene: TRBV6-1
CDR3 DNA: TGTGCCAGCAGTGAAGTCCTCAATGAGCAGTTCTTC
CDR3 protein: CASSEVLNEQFF

J gene: TRBJ2-3
CDR3 length: 15
clone size: NA
D gene: TRBD2
V gene: TRBV19
CDR3 DNA: TGTGCCAGTAGTAACGGGACTAGTCGCACAGATACGCAGTATTTT
CDR3 protein: CASSNGTSRTDTQYF

J gene: TRBJ2-1
CDR3 length: 15
clone size: once
D gene: TRBD1
V gene: TRBV6-5
CDR3 DNA: TGTGCCAGCAGCGTCGACAGGGATAGATACAATGAGCAGTTCTTC
CDR3 protein: CASSVDRDRYNEQFF

J gene: TRBJ2-7
CDR3 length: 16
clone size: NA
D gene: TRBD2
V gene: TRBV7-2
CDR3 DNA: TGTGCCAGCAGCCCCACTAGGTTTGCGGGAGGGGGGGAGCAGTACTTC
CDR3 protein: CASSPTRFAGGGEQYF

J gene: TRBJ2-7
CDR3 length: 11
clone size: NA
D gene: NA
V gene: TRBV28
CDR3 DNA: TGTGCCAGCAGCCTCCAGTACGAGCAGTACTTC
CDR3 protein: CASSLQYEQYF

J gene: TRBJ2-3
CDR3 length: 15
clone size: NA
D gene: TRBD1
V gene: TRBV9
CDR3 DNA: TGTGCCAGCAGCTTACAGGGGGCTCGCACAGATACGCAGTATTTT
CDR3 protein: CASSLQGARTDTQYF

J gene: TRBJ1-4
CDR3 length: 14
clone size: NA
D gene: NA
V gene: TRBV7-9
CDR3 DNA: TGTGCCAGCAGCAAAGAGGCAACTAATGAAAAACTGTTTTTT
CDR3 protein: CASSKEATNEKLFF